This TCR beta chain was recovered during a study of neoadjuvant anti-PD-1 for oral cavity cancer (dated by TCRdb to 2020 to 2023). With regard to the full study: Three to four biweekly doses of nivolumab at 3 mg/kg were mostly administered to patients before curative-intent surgical resection. For patients who did not progress, a fourth nivolumab dose was given around day 43, followed by definitive surgical resection on days 50-56. Patients with complete response, partial response or stable disease by RECIST 1.1 were defined as responders, whereas patients with progression were defined as non-responders. The parent correlative cohort had 11 to 12 patients and a response rate of 33%.

What the time point label conveys for this sample: after neoadjuvant nivolumab, at surgical resection. The patients had newly diagnosed stage II-IVA oral cavity squamous cell carcinoma and had not received any prior systemic or radiation treatment. The cohort was made up of patients with locally advanced, HPV-negative oral cavity squamous cell carcinoma. Peripheral blood mononuclear cells were analyzed directly, without maintenance or expansion in culture. Samples came from a longitudinal correlative study of a single-arm phase II trial of neoadjuvant nivolumab in oral cavity squamous cell carcinoma. Genomic DNA-based TCRbeta sequencing was performed on subject-matched pre- and post-treatment PBMCs and tumors from three responders and three non-responders. Peripheral blood mononuclear cells were collected before nivolumab treatment and again after treatment, at the time of surgery. The Maxwell RSC DNA from Cells kit was used to isolate genomic DNA from PBMCs.

The research as a whole found: After neoadjuvant nivolumab, non-responders showed significantly higher T cell clonality (Gini index) in PBMCs than responders did. Higher pretreatment blood Treg/Th17 ratios correlated with higher pretreatment blood TCRbeta clonality and lower post-treatment tumor TCRbeta clonality. The TCR analyses had only three patients in each response group, and the authors called for validation in larger cohorts.

For deep sequencing, each PBMC sample was run in six replicates, with libraries mostly built from 400 to 550 ng of input genomic DNA. TCRbeta libraries were prepared with the immunoSEQ hsTCRbeta kit according to the manufacturer's instructions. Sequencing of the completed libraries took place using an Illumina NovaSeq 6000 S4 flow cell after they had been pooled to about 3.2 nM. Concerning the study's data processing: Raw data preprocessing and quality control were performed with the immunoSEQ Analyzer. The analysis was restricted to productive rearrangements, with each unique CDR3 amino acid sequence defining a clonotype. Using the R package tcR, the researchers computed the Gini-Simpson index as their estimate of repertoire clonality. Student's t test was used to compare Gini indices, and Pearson correlation was used to assess associations with tumor size change. TCRdb re-hosts the immuneACCESS table, in-frame sequences only. Its copies lack some clones; in the studies checked, an unresolved V gene accounts for under half of them, and the cause for the rest is not known. That table is the source of V, J and clone size, and D and trimming were worked out from the DNA. This sample holds some 14,000 clones; about 74% were observed only once. In total, the top ten clones hold approximately 3.2% of the sample.

V lost 8 bases and J lost 2 bases; the stretch between them is 6 bases long. The CDR3, cysteine through phenylalanine, is 11 amino acids long. Only the CDR3 DNA stays, 33 bases, in frame from base 1. CDR1 and CDR2 are read off the germline V gene as MDHEN and SYDVKM. This clone is regarded as medium-sized (0.01 to 0.1%). Its specific antigen is unknown. No base-level quality is on record; no much larger clone is a single base apart. The origin of this receptor is a person aged 40 to 85 with oral cavity squamous cell carcinoma. The rearranged segments are TRBV28 and TRBJ1-2; possibly the D gene is TRBD1, per 5 matching bases. This material consisted of PBMCs, taken after nivolumab (anti-PD-1) treatment. The CDR3 protein is CASGGNYGYTF. DNA sequence: TGTGCCAGCGGGGGGAACTATGGCTACACCTTC.